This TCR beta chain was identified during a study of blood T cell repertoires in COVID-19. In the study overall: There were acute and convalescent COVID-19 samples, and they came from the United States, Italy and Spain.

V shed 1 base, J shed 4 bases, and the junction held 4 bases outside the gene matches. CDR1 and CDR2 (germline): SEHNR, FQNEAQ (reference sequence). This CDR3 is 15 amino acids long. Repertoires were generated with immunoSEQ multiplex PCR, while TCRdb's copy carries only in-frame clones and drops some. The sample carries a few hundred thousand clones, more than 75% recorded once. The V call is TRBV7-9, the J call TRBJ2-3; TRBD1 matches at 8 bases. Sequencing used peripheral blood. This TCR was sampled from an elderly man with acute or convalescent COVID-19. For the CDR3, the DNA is TGTGCCAGCAGCTTAGGAGCAGGGGGCTCAGATACGCAGTATTTT. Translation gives CASSLGAGGSDTQYF.